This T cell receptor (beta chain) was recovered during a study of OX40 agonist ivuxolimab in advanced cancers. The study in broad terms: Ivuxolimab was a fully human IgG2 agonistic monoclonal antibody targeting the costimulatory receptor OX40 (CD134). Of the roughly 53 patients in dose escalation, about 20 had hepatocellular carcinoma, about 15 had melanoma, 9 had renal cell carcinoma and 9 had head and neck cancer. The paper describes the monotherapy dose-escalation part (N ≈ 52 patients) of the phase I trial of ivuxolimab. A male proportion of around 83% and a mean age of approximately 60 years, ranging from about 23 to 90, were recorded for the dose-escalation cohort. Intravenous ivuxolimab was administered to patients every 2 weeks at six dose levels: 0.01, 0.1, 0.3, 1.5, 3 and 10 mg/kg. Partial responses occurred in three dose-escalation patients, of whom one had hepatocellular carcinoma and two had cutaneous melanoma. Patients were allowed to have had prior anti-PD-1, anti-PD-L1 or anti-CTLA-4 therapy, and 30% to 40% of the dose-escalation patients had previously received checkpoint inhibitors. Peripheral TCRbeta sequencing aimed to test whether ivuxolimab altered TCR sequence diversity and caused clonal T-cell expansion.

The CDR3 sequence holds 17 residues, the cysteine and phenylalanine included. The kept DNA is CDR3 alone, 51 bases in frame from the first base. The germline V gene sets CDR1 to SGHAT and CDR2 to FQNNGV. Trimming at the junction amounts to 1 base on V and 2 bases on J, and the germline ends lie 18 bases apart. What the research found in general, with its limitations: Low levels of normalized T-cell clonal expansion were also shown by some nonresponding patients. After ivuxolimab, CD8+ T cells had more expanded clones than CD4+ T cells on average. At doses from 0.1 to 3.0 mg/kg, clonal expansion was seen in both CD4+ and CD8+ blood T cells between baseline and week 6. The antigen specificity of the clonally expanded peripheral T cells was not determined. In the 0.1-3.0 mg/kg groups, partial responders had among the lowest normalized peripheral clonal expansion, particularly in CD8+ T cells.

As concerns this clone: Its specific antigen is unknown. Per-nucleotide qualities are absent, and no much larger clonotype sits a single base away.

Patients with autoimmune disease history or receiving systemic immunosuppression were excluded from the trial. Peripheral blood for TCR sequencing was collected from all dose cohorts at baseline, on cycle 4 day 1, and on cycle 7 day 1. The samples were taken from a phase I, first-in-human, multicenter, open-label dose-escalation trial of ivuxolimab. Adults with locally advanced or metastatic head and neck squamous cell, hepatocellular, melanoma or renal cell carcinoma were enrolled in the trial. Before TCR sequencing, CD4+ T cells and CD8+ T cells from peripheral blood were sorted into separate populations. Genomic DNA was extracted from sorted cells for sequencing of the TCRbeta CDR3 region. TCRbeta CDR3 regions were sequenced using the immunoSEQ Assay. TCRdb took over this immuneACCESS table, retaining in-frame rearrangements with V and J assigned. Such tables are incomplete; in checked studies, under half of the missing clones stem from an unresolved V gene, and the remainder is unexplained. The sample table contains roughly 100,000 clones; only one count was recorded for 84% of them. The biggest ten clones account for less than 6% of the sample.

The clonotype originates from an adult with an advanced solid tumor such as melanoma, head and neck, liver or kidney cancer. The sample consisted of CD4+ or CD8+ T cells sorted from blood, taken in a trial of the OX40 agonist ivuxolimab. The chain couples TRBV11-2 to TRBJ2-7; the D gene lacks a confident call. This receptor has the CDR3 CASSLAISRSTPYEQYF. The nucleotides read TGTGCCAGCAGCTTAGCAATCTCGAGGTCAACCCCCTACGAGCAGTACTTC. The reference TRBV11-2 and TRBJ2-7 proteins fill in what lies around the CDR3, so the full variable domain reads EAGVAQSPRYKIIEKRQSVAFWCNPISGHATLYWYQQILGQGPKLLIQFQNNGVVDDSQLPKDRFSAERLKGVDSTLKIQPAKLEDSAVYLCASSLAISRSTPYEQYFGPGTRLTVT.